One sample yielded the 12 T cell receptor beta chains listed below, sequenced in a study of shared clonotypes between healthy human individuals. Sequenced by immunoSEQ multiplex PCR; TCRdb stores in-frame clones only, minus some. This table has around 500,000 clones, around 75% appearing once. The specimen sequenced was PBMCs. The receptor source for this set is a woman aged 40 to 50 in good health. Some clones in this sample may be carry-over from other donors' samples.

This chain joins TRBV10-1 and TRBJ2-1; maybe TRBD1 (6 bases). Germline lookup yields CDR1 WNHNN and CDR2 SYGVQD (reference sequence). Trimming stripped 0 bases from V and 7 bases from J, with 10 bases between. The CDR3 runs to 14 residues. The DNA for the CDR3 is TGCGCCAGCAGTGAGTCGTCGGGGACAAATGAGCAGTTCTTC. It is translated as CASSESSGTNEQFF.

This clone occurred many times. The V and J genes are TRBV5-1 and TRBJ1-1; 9 bases map to TRBD1. Germline V gene lookup returns CDR1 SGHRS and CDR2 YFSETQ. This CDR3 region has 15 residues. Trimming at V came to 2 bases and at J to 4 bases, leaving 6 bases not matched to a gene. Written as DNA, the CDR3 is TGCGCCAGCAGCTTAAGGGACAGGGACGCCACTGAAGCTTTCTTT. It codes for CASSLRDRDATEAFF. Complete variable domain (other parts from reference TRBV5-1 and TRBJ1-1): KAGVTQTPRYLIKTRGQQVTLSCSPISGHRSVSWYQQTPGQGLQFLFEYFSETQRNKGNFPGRFSGRQFSNSRSEMNVSTLELGDSALYLCASSLRDRDATEAFFGQGTRLTVV.

The V and J genes are TRBV5-1 and TRBJ2-6, with no clear D. The CDR3 totals 16 residues. The V end lost 0 bases, the J end lost 0 bases, and 7 bases lay between the germline ends. CDR1 is SGHRS, CDR2 YFSETQ, per germline. The CDR3 spells CASSLEAASGANVLTF. The CDR3 nucleotides are TGCGCCAGCAGCTTGGAGGCGGCCTCTGGGGCCAACGTCCTGACTTTC.

This clone was observed many times. The rearrangement links TRBV6-5 to TRBJ1-1, with 7 bases lining up with TRBD1. Germline trimming cut 6 bases from V and 0 bases from J; bases unmatched to any gene: 7. CDR1 is MNHEY and CDR2 is SVGAGI in the germline V gene. The CDR3 is made up of 15 amino acids. The CDR3 DNA follows: TGTGCCAGCAGACCCCCAGGGGGGATGAACACTGAAGCTTTCTTT. This encodes CASRPPGGMNTEAFF.

The chain uses TRBV19 and TRBJ2-7; no reliable D call. There are 14 residues in the CDR3. Germline CDR1 reads LNHDA; CDR2 reads SQIVND (reference sequence). The V end lost 4 bases, the J end lost 3 bases, and 13 bases lay between the germline ends. In DNA, the CDR3 is TGTGCCAGTAGTACGGCCTCGACCGGCTACGAGCAGTACTTC. Its protein is CASSTASTGYEQYF.

The chain carries TRBV6-1 and TRBJ2-7, with 15 positions matching TRBD2. The CDR3 extends over 17 amino acids. Germline-derived CDR1 and CDR2 are MNHNS and SASEGT. The J segment lost 7 bases and the V segment lost 0 bases, leaving 7 bases of the junction unmatched. CDR3 bases: TGTGCCAGCAGTGAAGCCGGACTAGCGGGAGGGCTTACAGAGCAGTACTTC. Protein: CASSEAGLAGGLTEQYF.

This clone was counted a single time. The gene calls are TRBV29-1 and TRBJ2-7, with TRBD2 as a possible D gene (6 bases). The CDR3 length is 13 residues. Trimming left V 7 bases short and J 2 bases short, with 15 bases between. Per germline, CDR1 SQVTM and CDR2 ANQGSEA. The CDR3 DNA reads as TGCAGCGGACGGGACTCCGGGACCTACGAGCAGTACTTC. Encoded protein: CSGRDSGTYEQYF.

The V and J genes are TRBV5-6 and TRBJ2-3, with 9 bases that match TRBD2. Germline V gene sequence: CDR1 SGHDT, CDR2 YYEEEE. After removal of 3 bases from V and 5 bases from J, the junction contained 13 bases not matched to a gene. The CDR3 spans 17 residues. The CDR3: CASSSIAGARFGDTQYF. In DNA form, the CDR3 reads TGTGCCAGCAGCTCGATAGCGGGAGCCCGTTTTGGAGATACGCAGTATTTT. Together with reference TRBV5-6 and TRBJ2-3, the CDR3 gives the full variable domain: DAGVTQSPTHLIKTRGQQVTLRCSPKSGHDTVSWYQQALGQGPQFIFQYYEEEERQRGNFPDRFSGHQFPNYSSELNVNALLLGDSALYLCASSSIAGARFGDTQYFGPGTRLTVL.

This clone showed up just once. This chain links TRBV30 with TRBJ2-6, with 7 bases matching TRBD1. The CDR3 contains 16 residues. J was trimmed by 2 bases and V by 2 bases; bases with no gene match: 6. From germline, CDR1 is GTSNPN and CDR2 SVGIG (reference sequence). Written as DNA, the CDR3 is TGTGCCTGGAGTTCCAAGGGGGCGGCTGGGGCCAACGTCCTGACTTTC. This sequence encodes CAWSSKGAAGANVLTF.

This chain links TRBV29-1 with TRBJ2-5; 13 bases match TRBD2. Trimming took 7 bases from V and 4 from J; bases not matched to a gene: 6. Germline V lookup: CDR1 SQVTM, CDR2 ANQGSEA. The CDR3 totals 14 residues. Here the CDR3 DNA reads TGCAGCGCTACCGGACTAGCGGGAGCAGAGACCCAGTACTTC. Translated, it gives CSATGLAGAETQYF. Combining the CDR3 with reference TRBV29-1 and TRBJ2-5 gives the whole variable domain SAVISQKPSRDICQRGTSLTIQCQVDSQVTMMFWYRQQPGQSLTLIATANQGSEATYESGFVIDKFPISRPNLTFSTLTVSNMSPEDSSIYLCSATGLAGAETQYFGPGTRLLVL.

The chain has TRBV7-6 and TRBJ1-5, with D perhaps TRBD1 (5 bases). This CDR3 is 13 amino acids long. Trimming shortened V by 5 bases and J by 4 bases, and 9 bases separated the two germline ends. Germline V gene lookup returns CDR1 SGHVS and CDR2 FNYEAQ. This CDR3 reads CASSRGENQPQHF. CDR3 DNA: TGTGCCAGCAGCCGAGGGGAGAATCAGCCCCAGCATTTT.

This chain connects TRBV6-1 to TRBJ2-3; D gene ambiguous. There are 14 residues in the CDR3. Germline V CDR1 and CDR2: MNHNS, SASEGT. V was shortened by 3 bases and J by 6 bases, with 13 bases between the two germline ends. The CDR3 here is CASSDLLGFDTQYF. The DNA for the CDR3 is TGTGCCAGCAGTGATTTGCTGGGTTTCGATACGCAGTATTTT.